The 14 T cell receptor beta chains presented below share a single source sample, sequenced in a study of cytomegalovirus exposure and HLA in healthy donors. The table came from immunoSEQ multiplex PCR; TCRdb's copy has only in-frame clones and leaves some out. This sample has more than 80,000 clones; 88% occur once, and the top ten carry about 2%. Sequenced: PBMCs. These receptors all stem from a woman aged 18 to 35 in good health and CMV-seropositive.

The genes are TRBV28 and TRBJ2-7; D possibly uses TRBD1 or TRBD2 (6 bases each). Trimming removed 6 bases at V and 7 bases at J, with 16 bases between. In germline, CDR1 is MDHEN, CDR2 SYDVKM. CDR3 size: 13 residues. CDR3 coding DNA: TGTGCCAGCAGCCGTCATGGGGGGCGGGAGCAGTACGTC. Its translation is CASSRHGGREQYV.

V is TRBV2 and J is TRBJ2-7; 12 nucleotides line up with TRBD1. The CDR3 runs to 15 residues. Per germline, CDR1 SNHLY and CDR2 FYNNEI. Trimming cost V 7 bases and J 4 bases; bases outside gene matches: 8. CDR3 nucleotides: TGTGCCAGCATTTATGGGACAGGGGGCGGGTACGAGCAGTACTTC. Encoded protein: CASIYGTGGGYEQYF.

The table lists this clone with a few counts. The V and J genes are TRBV11-2 and TRBJ1-5; D may be TRBD1 (5 bases). V shed 1 base and J shed 0 bases, with 7 bases lying between them. This CDR3 has 15 residues. Germline V CDR1 and CDR2: SGHAT, FQNNGV. In DNA, the CDR3 is TGTGCCAGCAGCTTAGGGGGCTATAGCAATCAGCCCCAGCATTTT. This encodes CASSLGGYSNQPQHF.

The J gene is TRBJ2-1, the V gene TRBV27; a weak D match, TRBD1 (6 bases). The V end lost 3 bases, the J end lost 6 bases, and 15 bases lay between the germline ends. Germline V lookup: CDR1 MNHEY, CDR2 SMNVEV (reference sequence). CDR3 length equals 15 residues. The DNA for the CDR3 is TGTGCCAGCAGTTTCAGGGGAAACTCCGGCAATGAGCAGTTCTTC. It specifies CASSFRGNSGNEQFF.

V is TRBV6-5 and J is TRBJ2-1; 8 bases agree with TRBD1. After removal of 6 bases from V and 6 bases from J, the junction contained 7 bases not matched to a gene. The germline gives CDR1 MNHEY, CDR2 SVGAGI. This CDR3 region has 14 residues. Here the CDR3 reads CASRGLDRVNEQFF. In DNA form, the CDR3 reads TGTGCCAGCAGGGGCTTGGACAGGGTCAATGAGCAGTTCTTC.

The V gene is TRBV29-1, the J gene TRBJ2-7, with a possible D match to TRBD2 (5 bases). The CDR3 runs 12 residues. Germline loops: CDR1 SQVTM, CDR2 ANQGSEA. V lost 0 bases and J lost 2, with 5 bases in between. CDR3 in amino acids: CSVEDGAYEQYF. The CDR3 nucleotides read TGCAGCGTTGAAGACGGGGCCTACGAGCAGTACTTC.

J is TRBJ2-3 and V is TRBV7-9; TRBD2 matches 9 bases. CDR3 size: 14 residues. Trimming cost V 6 bases and J 2 bases; bases outside gene matches: 3. Germline CDR1 is SEHNR and CDR2 is FQNEAQ (reference sequence). As DNA, the CDR3 is TGTGCCAGCAGGGCGGGGGGGGCCACAGATACGCAGTATTTT. This codes for CASRAGGATDTQYF. The whole variable domain, filled in from reference TRBV7-9 and TRBJ2-3, reads DTGVSQNPRHKITKRGQNVTFRCDPISEHNRLYWYRQTLGQGPEFLTYFQNEAQLEKSRLLSDRFSAERPKGSFSTLEIQRTEQGDSAMYLCASRAGGATDTQYFGPGTRLTVL.

The V call is TRBV4-1, the J call TRBJ1-1; no firm D call. This CDR3 has 15 amino acids. The germline gives CDR1 MGHRA, CDR2 YSYEKL. V lost 2 bases, J lost 3 bases, and 13 bases lay in between. The CDR3 sequence: CASSQLRIPDTEAFF. The CDR3 nucleotides are TGCGCCAGCAGCCAACTCAGGATCCCTGACACTGAAGCTTTCTTT.

The chain links TRBV7-9 to TRBJ1-1, with D perhaps TRBD1 (6 bases). The CDR3 spans 16 residues. Trimming stripped 1 base from V and 4 bases from J, with 16 bases between. Germline V gene lookup returns CDR1 SEHNR and CDR2 FQNEAQ (reference sequence). The CDR3 DNA reads TGTGCCAGCAGCTTAGATGACAGGACCCCGGGCACTGAAGCTTTCTTT. Its protein is CASSLDDRTPGTEAFF. Supplemented by reference TRBV7-9 and TRBJ1-1, the full variable domain reads DTGVSQNPRHKITKRGQNVTFRCDPISEHNRLYWYRQTLGQGPEFLTYFQNEAQLEKSRLLSDRFSAERPKGSFSTLEIQRTEQGDSAMYLCASSLDDRTPGTEAFFGQGTRLTVV.

The chain joins TRBV9 to TRBJ1-3; D not resolved. V was trimmed by 7 bases and J by 1 base, leaving 12 bases between them. The CDR3 consists of 14 residues. Germline CDR1 SGDLS, CDR2 YYNGEE. The CDR3 DNA reads TGTGCCAGCGGAGCAAATTCATCTGGAAACACCATATATTTT. Protein product: CASGANSSGNTIYF.

This clone is a singleton in its sample. The CDR3 is CASTLSLDRKDEKLFF. CDR3 in DNA: TGTGCCAGCACCTTATCCCTGGACAGGAAGGATGAAAAACTGTTTTTT. The J gene is TRBJ1-4, the V gene TRBV28; 7 nucleotides align to TRBD1. CDR3 length: 16 amino acids. Germline V gene sequence: CDR1 MDHEN, CDR2 SYDVKM. V dropped 7 bases and J dropped 6; count of bases not matched to a gene: 14.

This clone was counted a few times. The V gene is TRBV6-1, the J gene TRBJ1-1, with TRBD1 matching over 7 bases. This CDR3 has 14 amino acids. The germline V gene has CDR1 MNHNS and CDR2 SASEGT. V shed 7 bases, J shed 0 bases, and the junction held 5 bases outside the gene matches. Here the CDR3 reads CASTSTGVNTEAFF. The DNA for the CDR3 is TGTGCCAGCACCTCCACAGGGGTGAACACTGAAGCTTTCTTT.

The chain is built from TRBV5-6 and TRBJ1-2; D is possibly TRBD1 (6 bases). The germline V gene encodes CDR1 SGHDT and CDR2 YYEEEE. The CDR3 spans 15 residues. V shed 0 bases and J shed 2 bases, with 11 bases lying between them. Here the CDR3 DNA reads TGTGCCAGCAGCTTGGACAGGGAGAGGAACTATGGCTACACCTTC. This gives the protein CASSLDRERNYGYTF.

The gene calls are TRBV4-1 and TRBJ2-1; no definite D call. CDR1 is MGHRA and CDR2 is YSYEKL in the germline V gene. This CDR3 comprises 16 residues. The ends were cut back, 5 bases at V and 0 bases at J, with 14 bases in the middle. CDR3 sequence (DNA): TGCGCCAGCAGCTCACCTGCCGGGTTCTCCTACAATGAGCAGTTCTTC. As protein: CASSSPAGFSYNEQFF.